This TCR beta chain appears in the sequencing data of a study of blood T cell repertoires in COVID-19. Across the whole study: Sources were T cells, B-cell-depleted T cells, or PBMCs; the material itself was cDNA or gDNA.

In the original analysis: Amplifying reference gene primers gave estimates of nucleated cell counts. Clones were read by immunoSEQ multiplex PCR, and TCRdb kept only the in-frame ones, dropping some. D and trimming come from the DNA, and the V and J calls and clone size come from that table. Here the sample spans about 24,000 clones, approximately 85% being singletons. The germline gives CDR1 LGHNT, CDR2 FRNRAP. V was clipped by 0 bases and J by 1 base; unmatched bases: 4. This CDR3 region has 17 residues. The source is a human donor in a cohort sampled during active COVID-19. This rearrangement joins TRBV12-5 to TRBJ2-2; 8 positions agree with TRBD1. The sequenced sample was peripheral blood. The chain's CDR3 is CASGLVSGTGNTGELFF. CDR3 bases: TGTGCTAGTGGTTTGGTTTCCGGGACAGGGAACACCGGGGAGCTGTTTTTT.